This entry lists 3 T cell receptor beta chains sequenced from one sample in a study of T cells in Graves' hyperthyroidism and ophthalmopathy (dated by TCRdb to about 2019). To prepare the library, multiplex PCR was applied. Sequencing used an Illumina HiSeq 2000. The TCR beta CDR3 regions were amplified from RNA transcripts. The TCR CDR3 was subjected to a first round of RT-PCR using the HTBI primer set and the Qiagen OneStep RT-PCR kit. TCRdb itself trimmed the public reads at Q25 with fastp, ran MiXCR and retained productive beta chains. Records with the same CDR3 protein are collapsed into one entry carrying the most frequent genes and DNA. This sample lists 350,000 to 500,000 distinct CDR3 sequences; approximately 15% were detected once. The top ten clones comprise 5% to 6.5% of the sample. Sequencing input: blood. The receptors here all came from a woman younger than 35 with Graves' hyperthyroidism.

This clonotype was detected many times. This chain links TRBV20-1 with TRBJ2-1; D unclear. Between the trimmed V and J ends, which lost 3 bases and 2 bases, there was a span of 8 bases. Germline values: CDR1 DFQATT, CDR2 SNEGSKA (reference sequence). The CDR3 consists of 13 residues. The CDR3 DNA follows: TGCAGTGCTAGTCGAGTCGCCTACAATGAGCAGTTCTTC. Translating gives CSASRVAYNEQFF.

This clonotype was detected only a few times. The chain carries TRBV20-1 and TRBJ2-7; the D is unclear. V was clipped by 1 base and J by 3 bases, with 10 bases between them. This CDR3 has 13 amino acids. Germline V gene lookup returns CDR1 DFQATT and CDR2 SNEGSKA (reference sequence). DNA of the CDR3: TGCAGTGCTAGAGTCGCGCGAGACTACGAGCAGTACTTC. Translating gives CSARVARDYEQYF.

This chain uses TRBV11-2 with TRBJ1-1; maybe TRBD1 (5 bases). V was shortened by 6 bases and J by 4 bases, with 24 bases between the two germline ends. CDR1 is SGHAT and CDR2 is FQNNGV in the germline V gene. The CDR3 is 17 amino acids. The chain's CDR3 is CASRPRELFRAGTEAFF. The CDR3, as DNA: TGTGCCAGCAGACCCAGGGAGCTTTTCAGGGCGGGCACTGAAGCTTTCTTT.